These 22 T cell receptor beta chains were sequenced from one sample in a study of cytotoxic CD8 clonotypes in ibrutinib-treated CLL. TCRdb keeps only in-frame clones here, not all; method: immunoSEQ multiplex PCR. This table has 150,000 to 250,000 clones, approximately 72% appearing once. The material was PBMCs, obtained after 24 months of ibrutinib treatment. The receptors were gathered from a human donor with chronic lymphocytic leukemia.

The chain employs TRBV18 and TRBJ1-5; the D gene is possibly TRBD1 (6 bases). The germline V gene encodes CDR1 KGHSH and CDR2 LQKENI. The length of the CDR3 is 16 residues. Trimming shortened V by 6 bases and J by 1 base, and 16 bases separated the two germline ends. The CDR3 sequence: CASSARGGGSNQPQHF. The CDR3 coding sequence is TGTGCCAGCTCCGCTCGCGGGGGCGGAAGCAATCAGCCCCAGCATTTT. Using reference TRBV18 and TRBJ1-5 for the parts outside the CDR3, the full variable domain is NAGVMQNPRHLVRRRGQEARLRCSPMKGHSHVYWYRQLPEEGLKFMVYLQKENIIDESGMPKERFSAEFPKEGPSILRIQQVVRGDSAAYFCASSARGGGSNQPQHFGDGTRLSIL.

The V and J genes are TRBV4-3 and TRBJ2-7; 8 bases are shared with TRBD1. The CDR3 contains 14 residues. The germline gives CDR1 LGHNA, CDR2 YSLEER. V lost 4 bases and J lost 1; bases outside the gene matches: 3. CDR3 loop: CASSLDRASYEQYF. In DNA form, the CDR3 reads TGCGCCAGCAGCCTGGACAGGGCATCCTACGAGCAGTACTTC.

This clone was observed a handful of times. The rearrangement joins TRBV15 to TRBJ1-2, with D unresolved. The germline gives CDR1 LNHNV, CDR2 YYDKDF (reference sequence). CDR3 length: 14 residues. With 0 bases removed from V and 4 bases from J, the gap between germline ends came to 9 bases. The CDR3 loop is CATSRDGRPYGYTF. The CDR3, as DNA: TGTGCCACCAGCAGAGATGGCAGGCCCTATGGCTACACCTTC.

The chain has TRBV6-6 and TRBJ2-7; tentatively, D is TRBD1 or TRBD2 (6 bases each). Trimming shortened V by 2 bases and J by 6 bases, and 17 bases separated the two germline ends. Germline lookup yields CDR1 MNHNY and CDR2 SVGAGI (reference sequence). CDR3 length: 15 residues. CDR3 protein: CASSYVWGAKGEQYF. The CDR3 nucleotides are TGTGCCAGCAGTTACGTTTGGGGGGCCAAGGGCGAGCAGTACTTC.

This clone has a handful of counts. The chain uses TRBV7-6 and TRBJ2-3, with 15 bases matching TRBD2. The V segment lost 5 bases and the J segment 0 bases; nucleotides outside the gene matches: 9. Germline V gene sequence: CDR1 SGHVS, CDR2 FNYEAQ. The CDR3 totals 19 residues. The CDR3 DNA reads TGTGCCAGCAGCCCCGGGACTAGCGGGAGGTATGCTAGCACAGATACGCAGTATTTT. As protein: CASSPGTSGRYASTDTQYF. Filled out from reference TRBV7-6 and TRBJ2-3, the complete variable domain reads GAGVSQSPRYKVTKRGQDVALRCDPISGHVSLYWYRQALGQGPEFLTYFNYEAQQDKSGLPNDRFSAERPEGSISTLTIQRTEQRDSAMYRCASSPGTSGRYASTDTQYFGPGTRLTVL.

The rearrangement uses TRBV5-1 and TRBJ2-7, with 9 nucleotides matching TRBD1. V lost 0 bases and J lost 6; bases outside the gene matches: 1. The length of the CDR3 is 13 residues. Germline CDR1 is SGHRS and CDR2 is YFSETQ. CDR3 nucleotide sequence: TGCGCCAGCAGCTTGGAGACAGGGGGCGAGCAGTACTTC. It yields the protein CASSLETGGEQYF.

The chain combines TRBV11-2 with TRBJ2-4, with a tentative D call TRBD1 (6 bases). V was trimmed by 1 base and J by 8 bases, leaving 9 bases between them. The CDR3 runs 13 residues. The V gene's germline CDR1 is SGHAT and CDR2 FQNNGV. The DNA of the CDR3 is TGTGCCAGCAGCTTAGGGTCAGGGGACATTCAGTACTTC. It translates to CASSLGSGDIQYF. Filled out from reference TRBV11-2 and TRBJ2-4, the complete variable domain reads EAGVAQSPRYKIIEKRQSVAFWCNPISGHATLYWYQQILGQGPKLLIQFQNNGVVDDSQLPKDRFSAERLKGVDSTLKIQPAKLEDSAVYLCASSLGSGDIQYFGAGTRLSVL.

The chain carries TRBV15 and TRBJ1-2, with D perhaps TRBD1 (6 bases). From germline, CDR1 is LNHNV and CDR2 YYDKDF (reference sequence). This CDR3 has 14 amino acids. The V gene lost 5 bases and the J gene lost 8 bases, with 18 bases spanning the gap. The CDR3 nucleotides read TGTGCCACCAGCGCTCGACAGGTTCCGAGCGGCTACACCTTC. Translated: CATSARQVPSGYTF.

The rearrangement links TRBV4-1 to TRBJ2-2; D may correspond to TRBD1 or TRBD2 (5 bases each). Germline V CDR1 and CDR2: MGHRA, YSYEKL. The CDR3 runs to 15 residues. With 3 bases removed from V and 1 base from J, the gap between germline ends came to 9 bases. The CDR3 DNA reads TGCGCCAGCAGCCACGGGACGGAGAACACCGGGGAGCTGTTTTTT. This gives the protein CASSHGTENTGELFF.

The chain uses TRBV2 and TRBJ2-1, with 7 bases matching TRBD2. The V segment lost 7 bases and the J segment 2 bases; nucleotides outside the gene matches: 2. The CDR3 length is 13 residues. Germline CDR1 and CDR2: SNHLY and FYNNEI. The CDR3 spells CASTGLPYNEQFF. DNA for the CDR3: TGTGCCAGCACGGGACTACCCTACAATGAGCAGTTCTTC.

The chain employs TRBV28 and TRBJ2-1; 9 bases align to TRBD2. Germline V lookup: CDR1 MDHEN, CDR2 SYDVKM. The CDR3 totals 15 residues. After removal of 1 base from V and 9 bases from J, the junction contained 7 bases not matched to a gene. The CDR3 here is CASSLSWREGSEQFF. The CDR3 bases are TGTGCCAGCAGTTTATCTTGGCGGGAGGGCTCTGAGCAGTTCTTC.

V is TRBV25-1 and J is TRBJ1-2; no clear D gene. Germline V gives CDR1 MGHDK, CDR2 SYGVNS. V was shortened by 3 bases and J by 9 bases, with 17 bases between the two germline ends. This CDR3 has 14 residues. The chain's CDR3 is CASSDSVGLRSYTF. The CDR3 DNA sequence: TGTGCCAGCAGTGATTCAGTTGGACTCAGAAGCTACACCTTC.

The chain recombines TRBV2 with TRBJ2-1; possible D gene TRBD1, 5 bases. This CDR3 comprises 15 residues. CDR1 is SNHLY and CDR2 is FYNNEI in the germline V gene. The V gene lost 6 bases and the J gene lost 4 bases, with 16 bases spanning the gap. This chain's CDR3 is CASRVAPGAYNEQFF. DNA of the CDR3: TGTGCCAGCAGGGTAGCCCCTGGGGCTTACAATGAGCAGTTCTTC. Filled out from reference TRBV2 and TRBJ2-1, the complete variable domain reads EPEVTQTPSHQVTQMGQEVILRCVPISNHLYFYWYRQILGQKVEFLVSFYNNEISEKSEIFDDQFSVERPDGSNFTLKIRSTKLEDSAMYFCASRVAPGAYNEQFFGPGTRLTVL.

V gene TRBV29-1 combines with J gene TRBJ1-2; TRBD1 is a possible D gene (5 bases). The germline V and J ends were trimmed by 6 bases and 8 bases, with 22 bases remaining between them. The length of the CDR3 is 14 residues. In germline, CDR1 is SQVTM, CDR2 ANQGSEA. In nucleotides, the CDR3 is TGCAGCGTGGCGCCTCTTCGGGGTGGGGGAGGCTACACCTTC. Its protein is CSVAPLRGGGGYTF.

CDR3 protein: CAWSRGPDTEAFF. The CDR3 DNA sequence: TGTGCCTGGAGTCGGGGACCGGACACTGAAGCTTTCTTT. V usage is TRBV30 and J usage is TRBJ1-1; the D gene is possibly TRBD1 (5 bases). V was cut by 2 bases and J by 3 bases, with 10 bases left in between. This CDR3 spans 13 amino acids. Germline V CDR1 and CDR2: GTSNPN, SVGIG (reference sequence). The variable domain in full, with the rest retrieved from reference TRBV30 and TRBJ1-1, is SQTIHQWPATLVQPVGSPLSLECTVEGTSNPNLYWYRQAAGRGLQLLFYSVGIGQISSEVPQNLSASRPQDRQFILSSKKLLLSDSGFYLCAWSRGPDTEAFFGQGTRLTVV.

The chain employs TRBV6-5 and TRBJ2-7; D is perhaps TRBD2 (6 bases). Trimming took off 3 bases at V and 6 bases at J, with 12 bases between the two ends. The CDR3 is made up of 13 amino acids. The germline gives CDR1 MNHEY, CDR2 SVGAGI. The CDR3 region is CASSYAGRVEQYF. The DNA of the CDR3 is TGTGCCAGCAGTTATGCGGGACGGGTCGAGCAGTACTTC.

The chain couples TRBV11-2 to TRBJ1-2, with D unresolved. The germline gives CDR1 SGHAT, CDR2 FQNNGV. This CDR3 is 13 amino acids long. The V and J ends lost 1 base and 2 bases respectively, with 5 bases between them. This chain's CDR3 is CASSLALNYGYTF. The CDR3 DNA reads TGTGCCAGCAGCTTAGCCTTGAACTATGGCTACACCTTC.

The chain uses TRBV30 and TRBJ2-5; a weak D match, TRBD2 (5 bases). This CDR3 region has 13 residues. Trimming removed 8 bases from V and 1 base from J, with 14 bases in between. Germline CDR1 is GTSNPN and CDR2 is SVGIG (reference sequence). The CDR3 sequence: CATREKIQETQYF. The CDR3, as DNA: TGTGCCACAAGGGAGAAGATCCAAGAGACCCAGTACTTC.

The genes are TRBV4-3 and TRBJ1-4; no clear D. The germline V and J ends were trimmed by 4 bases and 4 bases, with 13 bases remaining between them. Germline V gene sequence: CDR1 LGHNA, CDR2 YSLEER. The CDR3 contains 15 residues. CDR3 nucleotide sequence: TGCGCCAGCAGCCCGGCGGATAGATTTAATGAAAAACTGTTTTTT. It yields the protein CASSPADRFNEKLFF.

CDR3 sequence: CASSGTGLNYGYTF. The CDR3 DNA sequence: TGTGCCAGCAGTGGAACAGGCCTTAACTATGGCTACACCTTC. V gene TRBV25-1 combines with J gene TRBJ1-2, with D possibly TRBD1 on 5 matching bases. The germline CDR1 and CDR2 sequences are MGHDK and SYGVNS. The ends were cut back, 4 bases at V and 1 base at J, with 10 bases in the middle. The CDR3 length is 14 residues.

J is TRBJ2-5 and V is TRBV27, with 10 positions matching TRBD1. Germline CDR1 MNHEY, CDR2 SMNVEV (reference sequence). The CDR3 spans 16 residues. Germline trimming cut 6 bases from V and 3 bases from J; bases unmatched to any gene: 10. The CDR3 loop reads CASSRRKTGGEETQYF. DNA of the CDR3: TGTGCCAGCAGCCGACGGAAGACAGGGGGCGAAGAGACCCAGTACTTC.

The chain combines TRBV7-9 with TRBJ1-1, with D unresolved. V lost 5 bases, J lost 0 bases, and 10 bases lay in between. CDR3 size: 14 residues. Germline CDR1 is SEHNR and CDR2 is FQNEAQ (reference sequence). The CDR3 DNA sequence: TGTGCCAGCAGCATTGAAGTCATGAACACTGAAGCTTTCTTT. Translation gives CASSIEVMNTEAFF.